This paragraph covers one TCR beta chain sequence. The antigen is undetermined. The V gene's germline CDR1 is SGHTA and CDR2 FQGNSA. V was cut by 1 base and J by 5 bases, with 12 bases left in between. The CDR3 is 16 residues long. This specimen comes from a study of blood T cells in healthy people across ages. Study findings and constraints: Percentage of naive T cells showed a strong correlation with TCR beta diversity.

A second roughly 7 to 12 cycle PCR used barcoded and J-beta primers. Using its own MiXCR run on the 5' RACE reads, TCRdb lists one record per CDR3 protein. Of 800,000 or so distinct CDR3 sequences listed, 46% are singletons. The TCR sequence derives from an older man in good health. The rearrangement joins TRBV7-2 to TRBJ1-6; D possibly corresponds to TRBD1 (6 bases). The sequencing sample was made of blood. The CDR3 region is CASSLEAGANNSPLHF. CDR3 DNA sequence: TGTGCCAGCAGCTTAGAGGCAGGGGCAAATAATTCACCCCTCCACTTT.